This TCR beta chain was identified in a study of cytomegalovirus exposure and HLA in healthy donors. Study-wide context: From donors who were HLA-typed, an early data release held 80 million or so unique TCRs. Study-level points and caveats: Further analysis, carried out later, found HLA-associated TCR beta chains more clonally expanded than equally common other chains. In all likelihood, a cluster of highly shared sequence variants was a sequencing artifact.

Note on this clone: What it recognizes is unknown.

The CDR3 totals 14 residues. With 3 bases removed from V and 2 bases from J, the gap between germline ends came to 11 bases. Germline values: CDR1 MGHRA, CDR2 YSYEKL. PCR primers comprised 60 Vbeta and 13 Jbeta primers. Assay: immunoSEQ multiplex PCR; the TCRdb copy retains only in-frame clones and omits some. The data contain some 150,000 clones, approximately 80% of them singletons. This TCR was sampled from a boy aged 2-9 years in good health and CMV-seronegative. The chain joins TRBV4-1 to TRBJ2-7, with D possibly matching TRBD2 (5 bases). The source material was PBMCs. CDR3 region: CASSQGVPPYEQYF. CDR3 nucleotides: TGCGCCAGCAGCCAGGGAGTCCCTCCCTACGAGCAGTACTTC.